Listed here are 24 T cell receptor beta chains from one sample, sequenced in a study of blood T cell repertoires in COVID-19. Sequenced by immunoSEQ multiplex PCR; TCRdb stores in-frame clones only, minus some. The table lists 220,000 or so clones, 70% to 85% of them singletons. Sequences were obtained from PBMCs or T cells enriched from blood (not recorded which). These receptors originate from a woman aged 55-70 years who had recovered from COVID-19.

The J gene is TRBJ2-1, the V gene TRBV7-2; perhaps TRBD1 as D (5 bases). Germline lookup yields CDR1 SGHTA and CDR2 FQGNSA. Trimming left V 5 bases short and J 0 bases short, with 14 bases between. The CDR3 length is 16 residues. CDR3 DNA sequence: TGTGCCAGCAGCGAACGCAGGGCCAGCTCCTACAATGAGCAGTTCTTC. It translates to CASSERRASSYNEQFF.

The chain links TRBV10-3 to TRBJ1-4; TRBD1 is a possible D gene (5 bases). CDR3 length: 13 residues. Per germline, CDR1 ENHRY and CDR2 SYGVKD. Trimming left V 3 bases short and J 6 bases short, with 8 bases between. The CDR3 loop reads CAISDGGDEKLFF. CDR3 nucleotides: TGTGCCATCAGTGATGGAGGGGATGAAAAACTGTTTTTT.

Here the CDR3 reads CASSIRTGVQETQYF. For the CDR3, the DNA is TGTGCCAGCAGCATTCGGACAGGGGTGCAAGAGACCCAGTACTTC. J is TRBJ2-5 and V is TRBV7-2, with 9 bases lining up with TRBD1. CDR3 length: 15 residues. Germline values: CDR1 SGHTA, CDR2 FQGNSA. The V and J ends lost 5 bases and 2 bases, in that order; junction bases with no gene match: 6.

On this clone itself: The sample contains more than one DNA sequence encoding this CDR3. This chain links TRBV7-2 with TRBJ2-1; the D gene is possibly TRBD2 (7 bases). Looked up from germline, CDR1 is SGHTA and CDR2 is FQGNSA. CDR3 length: 15 amino acids. The V end was cut by 0 bases, the J end by 4 bases, with 10 bases between. The CDR3 spells CASSLAGGAYNEQFF. CDR3 coding DNA: TGTGCCAGCAGCTTAGCTGGGGGGGCTTACAATGAGCAGTTCTTC. Full variable domain (rest looked up from reference TRBV7-2 and TRBJ2-1): GAGVSQSPSNKVTEKGKDVELRCDPISGHTALYWYRQSLGQGLEFLIYFQGNSAPDKSGLPSDRFSAERTGGSVSTLTIQRTQQEDSAVYLCASSLAGGAYNEQFFGPGTRLTVL.

The chain couples TRBV15 to TRBJ2-7; a weak D match, TRBD1 (5 bases). V was cut by 0 bases and J by 3 bases, with 9 bases left in between. The CDR3 runs to 14 residues. Germline loops: CDR1 LNHNV, CDR2 YYDKDF (reference sequence). CDR3 loop: CATSREAGFYEQYF. The DNA of the CDR3 is TGTGCCACCAGCAGAGAGGCAGGGTTCTACGAGCAGTACTTC.

The chain links TRBV18 to TRBJ2-7, with 7 nucleotides matching TRBD2. Germline V gene data show CDR1 as KGHSH and CDR2 as LQKENI. The CDR3 consists of 16 residues. V lost 6 bases, J lost 0 bases, and 11 bases stayed unmatched. The CDR3 nucleotides are TGTGCCAGCTCTACAGTGGGAGGGAGGAGCTCCTACGAGCAGTACTTC. The encoded protein is CASSTVGGRSSYEQYF.

The V call is TRBV5-1, the J call TRBJ1-1; the match to TRBD1 covers 8 bases. This CDR3 has 16 amino acids. Per germline, CDR1 SGHRS and CDR2 YFSETQ. Trimming at V came to 0 bases and at J to 2 bases, leaving 6 bases not matched to a gene. CDR3 protein: CASSLAVQGANTEAFF. The CDR3 coding sequence is TGCGCCAGCAGCTTGGCAGTCCAGGGGGCTAACACTGAAGCTTTCTTT.

The genes are TRBV9 and TRBJ2-2; TRBD1 is a possible D gene (7 bases). This CDR3 comprises 16 residues. V lost 2 bases and J 5 bases, leaving 16 bases between the germline ends. CDR1 is SGDLS, CDR2 YYNGEE, per germline. In DNA, the CDR3 is TGTGCCAGCAGCGTCCGGAGGGGGCGATCTACCGGGGAGCTGTTTTTT. This sequence encodes CASSVRRGRSTGELFF.

The V call is TRBV5-1, the J call TRBJ2-2; 9 bases are shared with TRBD1. Unmatched junction bases numbered 5, after V lost 4 bases and J lost 4 bases. The CDR3 covers 15 residues. The germline CDR1 and CDR2 sequences are SGHRS and YFSETQ. The CDR3 reads CASSRGTGSTGELFF. The DNA of the CDR3 is TGCGCCAGCAGCCGAGGGACAGGGAGCACCGGGGAGCTGTTTTTT.

This clone showed up just a few times. Here the CDR3 DNA reads TGTGCCAGCAGCCGGGACTATAATTCACCCCTCCACTTT. Its translation is CASSRDYNSPLHF. J is TRBJ1-6 and V is TRBV12-3 or TRBV12-4; no firm D call. The germline V and J ends were trimmed by 6 bases and 3 bases, with 6 bases remaining between them. This CDR3 region has 13 residues.

V gene TRBV11-2 combines with J gene TRBJ2-1; 16 bases agree with TRBD2. This CDR3 contains 16 residues. CDR1 is SGHAT, CDR2 FQNNGV, per germline. The J segment lost 10 bases and the V segment lost 5 bases, leaving 8 bases of the junction unmatched. The CDR3 region is CASSPGTSGGAWEQFF. CDR3 coding DNA: TGTGCCAGCAGCCCCGGGACTAGCGGGGGGGCGTGGGAGCAGTTCTTC. Variable domain in full (rest from reference TRBV11-2 and TRBJ2-1): EAGVAQSPRYKIIEKRQSVAFWCNPISGHATLYWYQQILGQGPKLLIQFQNNGVVDDSQLPKDRFSAERLKGVDSTLKIQPAKLEDSAVYLCASSPGTSGGAWEQFFGPGTRLTVL.

This sequence joins TRBV13 and TRBJ1-2; 9 nucleotides align to TRBD1. CDR1 PRHDT and CDR2 FYEKMQ come from the germline V gene (reference sequence). V lost 6 bases to trimming and J lost 8 bases; unmatched junction nucleotides: 10. The CDR3 contains 14 residues. The CDR3 sequence: CASRLTGTGLGYTF. The DNA for the CDR3 is TGTGCCAGCAGATTGACCGGGACAGGGCTAGGCTACACCTTC.

V and J are TRBV11-2 and TRBJ2-1; tentatively, D is TRBD2 (5 bases). Per the germline V gene, CDR1 is SGHAT and CDR2 is FQNNGV. Trimming removed 4 bases at V and 9 bases at J, with 19 bases between. The CDR3 covers 15 residues. CDR3 sequence (DNA): TGTGCCAGCAGCTCCCGGGTGGGGAGCTCGGCTGAGCAGTTCTTC. It codes for CASSSRVGSSAEQFF.

The rearrangement joins TRBV6-5 to TRBJ1-2, with 10 nucleotides matching TRBD1. CDR1 and CDR2 (germline): MNHEY, SVGAGI. The CDR3 sequence is 15 residues long. Unmatched junction bases numbered 6, after V lost 2 bases and J lost 6 bases. CDR3 residues: CASSYAPGTGDGYTF. The CDR3 region has the DNA TGTGCCAGCAGTTACGCGCCCGGGACAGGGGATGGCTACACCTTC.

In this sample, this clone turned up once. The chain links TRBV6-5 to TRBJ2-1; D unresolved. V was clipped by 5 bases and J by 8 bases, with 7 bases between them. CDR1 is MNHEY, CDR2 SVGAGI, per germline. This CDR3 is built from 11 residues. The chain's CDR3 is CASSLFDEQFF. The CDR3 nucleotides read TGTGCCAGCAGTCTATTCGATGAGCAGTTCTTC.

This rearrangement joins TRBV19 to TRBJ2-5; TRBD1 matches at 9 bases. CDR1 LNHDA and CDR2 SQIVND come from the germline V gene (reference sequence). After removal of 3 bases from V and 4 bases from J, the junction contained 6 bases not matched to a gene. The CDR3 length is 15 residues. The CDR3 bases are TGTGCCAGTAGTATCGGGACAGGGATTCGAGAGACCCAGTACTTC. It is translated as CASSIGTGIRETQYF.

This clone was seen only a few times. The chain has TRBV2 and TRBJ2-7; 7 bases are a match to TRBD2. The germline CDR1 and CDR2 sequences are SNHLY and FYNNEI. With V trimmed by 9 bases and J by 6 bases, 11 bases remained unmatched. The CDR3 is made up of 13 amino acids. Here the CDR3 DNA reads TGTGCCAGGAGACGGGACTATGGGGGCGAGCAGTACTTC. Amino acid sequence: CARRRDYGGEQYF. Together with reference TRBV2 and TRBJ2-7, the CDR3 gives the full variable domain: EPEVTQTPSHQVTQMGQEVILRCVPISNHLYFYWYRQILGQKVEFLVSFYNNEISEKSEIFDDQFSVERPDGSNFTLKIRSTKLEDSAMYFCARRRDYGGEQYFGPGTRLTVT.

V is TRBV7-6 and J is TRBJ2-7, with 11 bases aligning to TRBD1. Trimming removed 5 bases from V and 2 bases from J; junction bases left unmatched: 8. The V gene's germline CDR1 is SGHVS and CDR2 FNYEAQ. The CDR3 is made up of 16 amino acids. The CDR3 sequence: CASSQLDRGQTYEQYF. The CDR3 DNA reads as TGTGCCAGCAGCCAATTGGACAGGGGGCAAACCTACGAGCAGTACTTC.

The rearrangement links TRBV11-3 to TRBJ2-7; no definite D call. The CDR3 has 13 residues. The germline V gene has CDR1 SGHNT and CDR2 YENEEA. V shed 0 bases and J shed 6 bases, with 9 bases lying between them. The CDR3 DNA is TGTGCCAGCAGCTTAGATGGTCTATCCGAGCAGTACTTC. As protein: CASSLDGLSEQYF.

The rearrangement links TRBV27 to TRBJ2-3, with D possibly TRBD1 on 5 matching bases. Germline CDR1 MNHEY, CDR2 SMNVEV (reference sequence). V shed 3 bases and J shed 0 bases, with 10 bases lying between them. The CDR3 has 15 residues. CDR3 sequence: CASSFMGLSTDTQYF. DNA for the CDR3: TGTGCCAGCAGTTTCATGGGGCTCAGCACAGATACGCAGTATTTT.

J is TRBJ1-1 and V is TRBV18, with D possibly being TRBD1 (6 bases). The CDR3 is 15 residues long. Germline V gene lookup returns CDR1 KGHSH and CDR2 LQKENI. The V and J ends lost 2 bases and 5 bases respectively, with 15 bases between them. Here the CDR3 DNA reads TGTGCCAGCTCACCAGAAGGGGGGGCTGGAACTGAAGCTTTCTTT. This gives the protein CASSPEGGAGTEAFF.

This clone was seen once. The chain combines TRBV4-2 with TRBJ2-7; 7 bases match TRBD2. J lost 1 base, V lost 0 bases, and 6 bases had no gene match. The V gene's germline CDR1 is LGHNA and CDR2 YNFKEQ. The CDR3 sequence is 16 residues long. The CDR3 loop reads CASSQDVWRESYEQYF. The CDR3 DNA reads as TGTGCCAGCAGCCAAGACGTCTGGCGGGAGTCCTACGAGCAGTACTTC.

V and J are TRBV15 and TRBJ2-3; D possibly corresponds to TRBD2 (6 bases). The CDR3 runs 16 residues. V was shortened by 0 bases and J by 5 bases, with 15 bases between the two germline ends. Germline assignment: CDR1 LNHNV and CDR2 YYDKDF (reference sequence). CDR3 coding DNA: TGTGCCACCAGCAGAGATGGCAGGGTCGGGGGAGATACGCAGTATTTT. Amino acid sequence: CATSRDGRVGGDTQYF.

This clone turned up a few times. The CDR3 loop is CATSRDRSSGGARQFF. The CDR3 nucleotides are TGTGCCACCAGCAGAGATCGGAGTAGCGGGGGGGCTAGGCAGTTCTTC. The rearrangement uses TRBV15 and TRBJ2-1, with TRBD2 matching 11 bases. V shed 0 bases, J shed 12 bases, and the junction held 10 bases outside the gene matches. The CDR3 sequence is 16 residues long. From germline, CDR1 is LNHNV and CDR2 YYDKDF (reference sequence).